A selection of T cell receptor beta chains follows, all from one sample in a study of regulatory T cells in long-lasting Graves disease. TCRdb passed the multiplex PCR reads through MiXCR, listing each CDR3 protein once. The sample includes 450,000 to 500,000 distinct CDR3 sequences, around 16% of them seen just once. These same data were also listed under a study on T cells in Graves' hyperthyroidism and ophthalmopathy.

The specimen comprised peripheral blood mononuclear cells (PBMCs), sampled at new diagnosis, from a patient treated with antithyroid drugs. These receptors were taken from a man aged 40-50 years with Graves disease. CDR3s include the opening cysteine and the closing phenylalanine or tryptophan. The D gene is left open where the match is weak. The size of a clone is reported for some rows only, either as once, few or many, or as a class for expanded clones.

J gene: TRBJ2-5
clone size: many
D gene: TRBD2
V gene: TRBV30
CDR3 DNA: TGTGCCTATAGCGGGAGGGCCTATGAGACCCAGTACTTC
CDR3 protein: CAYSGRAYETQYF

J gene: TRBJ1-5
clone size: many
D gene: -
V gene: TRBV24-1
CDR3 DNA: TGTGCCACCAGTGAGGGTGCGGTGAGGGGACCTAACAATCAGCCCCAGCATTTT
CDR3 protein: CATSEGAVRGPNNQPQHF

J gene: TRBJ1-1
clone size: many
D gene: TRBD1
V gene: TRBV9
CDR3 DNA: TGTGCCAGCACCCGGGACAGTATTACTGAAGCTTTCTTT
CDR3 protein: CASTRDSITEAFF

J gene: TRBJ2-3
clone size: many
D gene: -
V gene: TRBV5-1
CDR3 DNA: TGCGCCAGCAACCTCTGGGACAGCACAGATACGCAGTATTTT
CDR3 protein: CASNLWDSTDTQYF

J gene: TRBJ1-2
clone size: many
D gene: -
V gene: TRBV6-2/TRBV6-3
CDR3 DNA: TGTGCCAGCAGTTTTAACCCCTACGTCGGCTATGGCTACACCTTC
CDR3 protein: CASSFNPYVGYGYTF

J gene: TRBJ2-5
clone size: -
D gene: -
V gene: TRBV29-1
CDR3 DNA: TGCAGCGTTGAAGGGTTGCAGGGTGGGGAGACCCAGTACTTC
CDR3 protein: CSVEGLQGGETQYF

J gene: TRBJ1-6
clone size: -
D gene: -
V gene: TRBV5-1
CDR3 DNA: TGCGCCAGCAGCTTGGACGTGAATTCACCCCCCCACTTT
CDR3 protein: CASSLDVNSPPHF

J gene: TRBJ2-5
clone size: many
D gene: TRBD2
V gene: TRBV20-1
CDR3 DNA: TGCAGTGCTAGTAGGTTAGCGGGAGTCGAGGCCCAGTACTTC
CDR3 protein: CSASRLAGVEAQYF

J gene: TRBJ2-1
clone size: -
D gene: TRBD2
V gene: TRBV19
CDR3 DNA: TGTGCCAGTAGTATGGGGACTACCAGAAATGAGCAGTTCTTC
CDR3 protein: CASSMGTTRNEQFF

J gene: TRBJ2-2
clone size: few
D gene: -
V gene: TRBV28
CDR3 DNA: TGTGCCAGCAGTTCCCCGAACGGGGAGCTGTTTTTT
CDR3 protein: CASSSPNGELFF

J gene: TRBJ2-7
clone size: many
D gene: -
V gene: TRBV28
CDR3 DNA: TGTGCCAGCATAGACTCGAGCTCCTACGAGCAGTACTTC
CDR3 protein: CASIDSSSYEQYF

J gene: TRBJ2-5
clone size: few
D gene: TRBD1
V gene: TRBV6-4
CDR3 DNA: TGTGCCAGCAGTGACTTTTACCCTGGGGACAGGGGGCGCGGGGAGACCCAGTACTTC
CDR3 protein: CASSDFYPGDRGRGETQYF

J gene: TRBJ2-3
clone size: -
D gene: -
V gene: TRBV3-1
CDR3 DNA: TGTGCCAGCAGCCAAAGGAGCCCAGCGGGTGCGGGCCATAGGGCTGGAGATACGCAGTATTTT
CDR3 protein: CASSQRSPAGAGHRAGDTQYF

J gene: TRBJ2-5
clone size: -
D gene: -
V gene: TRBV5-1
CDR3 DNA: TGCGCCAGCAGCACCCAGGACCGCCTCGCGGAGACCCAGTACTTC
CDR3 protein: CASSTQDRLAETQYF

J gene: TRBJ2-7
clone size: -
D gene: -
V gene: TRBV3-1
CDR3 DNA: TGTGCCAGCAGCCGGGGTAGCGGAACTTCCTACGAGCAGTACTTC
CDR3 protein: CASSRGSGTSYEQYF

J gene: TRBJ2-1
clone size: many
D gene: -
V gene: TRBV27
CDR3 DNA: TGTGCCAGCAGTTTACACCAAGGCCAGCCGATGTACAATGAGCAGTTCTTC
CDR3 protein: CASSLHQGQPMYNEQFF

J gene: TRBJ1-5
clone size: -
D gene: TRBD1
V gene: TRBV2
CDR3 DNA: TGTGCCAGCAGTCGGGACAGGGTAACCCAGCCCCAGCATTTT
CDR3 protein: CASSRDRVTQPQHF

J gene: TRBJ1-4
clone size: -
D gene: -
V gene: TRBV28
CDR3 DNA: TGTGCCAGCAGTGAGATCAATAATGAAAAACTGTTTTTT
CDR3 protein: CASSEINNEKLFF

J gene: TRBJ1-1
clone size: many
D gene: TRBD1
V gene: TRBV7-9
CDR3 DNA: TGTGCCAGCAGCTCAAGCGGACAGGTCAACACTGAAGCTTTCTTT
CDR3 protein: CASSSSGQVNTEAFF

J gene: TRBJ2-3
clone size: many
D gene: TRBD1
V gene: TRBV12-3/TRBV12-4
CDR3 DNA: TGTGCCAGCAGTAAAGGGGACAGGAGGGGAACAGATACGCAGTATTTT
CDR3 protein: CASSKGDRRGTDTQYF

J gene: TRBJ2-2
clone size: few
D gene: -
V gene: TRBV7-8
CDR3 DNA: TGTGCCAGCAGCCCCGGGACCCTAACCGGGGAGCTGTTTTTT
CDR3 protein: CASSPGTLTGELFF

J gene: TRBJ1-5
clone size: many
D gene: -
V gene: TRBV7-2
CDR3 DNA: TGTGCCAGCAGCTTAGTGGGCTCCCAGGGAGGTCAGCCCCAGCATTTT
CDR3 protein: CASSLVGSQGGQPQHF

J gene: TRBJ2-1
clone size: -
D gene: -
V gene: TRBV11-2
CDR3 DNA: TGTGCCAGCAGGCCCCTAGCCTACAGCTCCTACAATGAGCAGTTCTTC
CDR3 protein: CASRPLAYSSYNEQFF

J gene: TRBJ2-1
clone size: few
D gene: TRBD1
V gene: TRBV24-1
CDR3 DNA: TGTGCCACCAGTGATTTGCAGGACAGGACAATACCAAGACTCAATGAGCAGTTCTTC
CDR3 protein: CATSDLQDRTIPRLNEQFF

J gene: TRBJ2-5
clone size: many
D gene: -
V gene: TRBV7-3
CDR3 DNA: TGTGCCAGCAGCTTAACGCTGGGGGGGCCGGAGACCCAGTACTTC
CDR3 protein: CASSLTLGGPETQYF

J gene: TRBJ1-5
clone size: few
D gene: TRBD1
V gene: TRBV18
CDR3 DNA: TGTGCCAGCTCAACTTTCCCCACAGGGGGGAACAATCAGCCCCAGCATTTT
CDR3 protein: CASSTFPTGGNNQPQHF

J gene: TRBJ2-1
clone size: -
D gene: -
V gene: TRBV5-6
CDR3 DNA: TGTGCCAGCACCCGGGGGGCGGGCTCCTACAATGAGCAGTTCTTC
CDR3 protein: CASTRGAGSYNEQFF

J gene: TRBJ2-1
clone size: -
D gene: TRBD2
V gene: TRBV19
CDR3 DNA: TGTGCCAGTAGAGGACTAGCGGGATTGAGCTCCTACAATGAGCAGTTCTTC
CDR3 protein: CASRGLAGLSSYNEQFF

J gene: TRBJ2-2
clone size: many
D gene: TRBD2
V gene: TRBV30
CDR3 DNA: TGTGCCTGGAGTGTACTAGCGGGAGATACCGGGGAGCTGTTTTTT
CDR3 protein: CAWSVLAGDTGELFF

J gene: TRBJ2-1
clone size: many
D gene: TRBD1
V gene: TRBV20-1
CDR3 DNA: TGCAGTGCAAGGGACAGCGGATCCTACAATGAGCAGTTCTTC
CDR3 protein: CSARDSGSYNEQFF

J gene: TRBJ2-1
clone size: few
D gene: TRBD2
V gene: TRBV11-2
CDR3 DNA: TGTGCCAGCAGCTTAGTGGGGCTAGCGGGGTCCTGGGGGAGCTACAATGAGCAGTTCTTC
CDR3 protein: CASSLVGLAGSWGSYNEQFF

J gene: TRBJ2-1
clone size: -
D gene: -
V gene: TRBV6-2/TRBV6-3
CDR3 DNA: TGTGCCAGCAGTTATGGGACCCCAATCCATGAGCAGTTCTTC
CDR3 protein: CASSYGTPIHEQFF

J gene: TRBJ2-1
clone size: -
D gene: TRBD2
V gene: TRBV7-3
CDR3 DNA: TGTGCCAGCAGCCATGGACTAGCGGCATACAATGAGCAGTTCTTC
CDR3 protein: CASSHGLAAYNEQFF

J gene: TRBJ2-7
clone size: -
D gene: -
V gene: TRBV19
CDR3 DNA: TGTGCCAGTAGGGACGCCTCCTACGAGCAGTACTTC
CDR3 protein: CASRDASYEQYF

J gene: TRBJ2-7
clone size: many
D gene: TRBD2
V gene: TRBV2
CDR3 DNA: TGTGCCGGGGACTCTAGCGGCCTCTACGAGCAGTACTTC
CDR3 protein: CAGDSSGLYEQYF

J gene: TRBJ2-2
clone size: -
D gene: TRBD2
V gene: TRBV12-3/TRBV12-4
CDR3 DNA: TGTGCCAGCAGTTATCCCCACCCTCCGACTAGCGGGAGGAAAGGGGAGCTGTTTTTT
CDR3 protein: CASSYPHPPTSGRKGELFF

J gene: TRBJ2-2
clone size: -
D gene: TRBD2
V gene: TRBV24-1
CDR3 DNA: TGTGCCACCAGTGACCAGAGCGGGAGGGCCGGCGGGGAGCTGTTTTTT
CDR3 protein: CATSDQSGRAGGELFF

J gene: TRBJ1-5
clone size: many
D gene: TRBD1
V gene: TRBV18
CDR3 DNA: TGTGCCAGCTCACGGACAGGGATCAATCAGCCCCAGCATTTT
CDR3 protein: CASSRTGINQPQHF

J gene: TRBJ1-2
clone size: many
D gene: -
V gene: TRBV12-3/TRBV12-4
CDR3 DNA: TGTGCCAGCAAAGGGCTTGCCTATGGCTACACCTTC
CDR3 protein: CASKGLAYGYTF

J gene: TRBJ2-2
clone size: few
D gene: -
V gene: TRBV18
CDR3 DNA: TGTGCCAGCTCACCAGGACGGCCAGGGGGGAATCCCGGGGAGCTGTTTTTT
CDR3 protein: CASSPGRPGGNPGELFF

J gene: TRBJ2-5
clone size: -
D gene: TRBD2
V gene: TRBV29-1
CDR3 DNA: TGCAGCGTGGGAGAAGCGGGAGGAGAGACCCAGTACTTC
CDR3 protein: CSVGEAGGETQYF

J gene: TRBJ2-3
clone size: many
D gene: TRBD2
V gene: TRBV5-1
CDR3 DNA: TGCGCCAGCAGCTTGTGGCTAGCGGGAGCGGAAGATACGCAGTATTTT
CDR3 protein: CASSLWLAGAEDTQYF

J gene: TRBJ1-2
clone size: many
D gene: -
V gene: TRBV7-2
CDR3 DNA: TGTGCCAGCAGCTCACGGCTGTCCGATCACTATGGCTACACCTTC
CDR3 protein: CASSSRLSDHYGYTF

J gene: TRBJ2-5
clone size: few
D gene: TRBD1
V gene: TRBV20-1
CDR3 DNA: TGCAGTGCTCAGACAGGGAAGGCTCAAGAGACCCAGTACTTC
CDR3 protein: CSAQTGKAQETQYF

J gene: TRBJ2-5
clone size: many
D gene: -
V gene: TRBV20-1
CDR3 DNA: TGCAGTGCTAGACATTGGGGGGAGACCCAGTACTTC
CDR3 protein: CSARHWGETQYF

J gene: TRBJ2-2
clone size: -
D gene: -
V gene: TRBV30
CDR3 DNA: TGTGCCTGGAGAGCCAAACGAACCGGGGAGCTGTTTTTT
CDR3 protein: CAWRAKRTGELFF

J gene: TRBJ2-1
clone size: few
D gene: -
V gene: TRBV6-5
CDR3 DNA: TGTGCCAGCAGTTTACAGTTTTCCTACAATGAGCAGTTCTTC
CDR3 protein: CASSLQFSYNEQFF

J gene: TRBJ2-2
clone size: few
D gene: -
V gene: TRBV10-1
CDR3 DNA: TGCGCCAGCAGACACCCGGACACCGGGGAGCTGTTTTTT
CDR3 protein: CASRHPDTGELFF

J gene: TRBJ1-1
clone size: -
D gene: TRBD1
V gene: TRBV19
CDR3 DNA: TGTGCCAGTAGGAGACAGGGGAGCACTGAAGCTTTCTTT
CDR3 protein: CASRRQGSTEAFF